This note documents a single T cell receptor (beta chain) sequence. Cohorts were based on clinical histories the participants reported. Original handling: Reference gene primer amplification gave estimated nucleated cell counts. TCRdb's table, derived via immunoSEQ multiplex PCR, lists solely in-frame clones and lacks some. V and J calls plus clone size are reproduced from that table; the DNA served to infer D and trimming. The table lists 270,000 or so clones, about 87% of them singletons. These data are taken from a study of blood T cell repertoires in COVID-19. Whole-study context: Sites in the United States, Italy and Spain provided acute and convalescent COVID-19 samples.

CDR1 SNHLY and CDR2 FYNNEI come from the germline V gene. V dropped 7 bases and J dropped 0 bases, with 17 bases sitting between them. The CDR3 runs 16 residues. The origin of this receptor is a woman between 40 and 50 years old with acute COVID-19. Sequences were obtained from PBMCs or T cells enriched from blood (not recorded which). The V call is TRBV2, the J call TRBJ2-3; a weak D match, TRBD2 (6 bases). This CDR3 reads CASTERLARSTDTQYF. The CDR3, as DNA: TGTGCCAGCACCGAGCGGCTAGCGCGTAGCACAGATACGCAGTATTTT. The full variable domain, with the rest looked up from reference TRBV2 and TRBJ2-3, is EPEVTQTPSHQVTQMGQEVILRCVPISNHLYFYWYRQILGQKVEFLVSFYNNEISEKSEIFDDQFSVERPDGSNFTLKIRSTKLEDSAMYFCASTERLARSTDTQYFGPGTRLTVL.